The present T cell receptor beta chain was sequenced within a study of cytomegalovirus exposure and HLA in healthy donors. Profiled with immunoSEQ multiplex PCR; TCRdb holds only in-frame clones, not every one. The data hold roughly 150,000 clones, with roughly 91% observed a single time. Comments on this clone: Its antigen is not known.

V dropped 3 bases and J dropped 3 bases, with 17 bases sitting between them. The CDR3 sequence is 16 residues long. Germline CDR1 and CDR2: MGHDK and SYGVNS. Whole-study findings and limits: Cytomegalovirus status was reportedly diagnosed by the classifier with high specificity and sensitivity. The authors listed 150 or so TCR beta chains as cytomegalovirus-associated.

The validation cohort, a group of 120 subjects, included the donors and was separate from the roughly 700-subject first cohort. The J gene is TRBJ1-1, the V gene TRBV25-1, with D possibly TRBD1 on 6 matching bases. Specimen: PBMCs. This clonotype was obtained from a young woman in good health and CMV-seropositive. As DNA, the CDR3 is TGTGCCAGCAGTGATAAACGCGGGGGCCTGGACACTGAAGCTTTCTTT. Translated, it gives CASSDKRGGLDTEAFF.